This TCR beta chain was profiled in a study of T cell responses to AZD1222 COVID-19 vaccine. Whole-study findings and limits: Dominant CD4 TCR responses targeted spike regions 160-218 and 743-854.

The table came from immunoSEQ multiplex PCR; TCRdb's copy has only in-frame clones and leaves some out. The data hold roughly 150,000 clones, with about 91% observed a single time. As concerns this clone: Its antigen is not known.

The sequence was collected from an adult who received the AZD1222 COVID-19 vaccine. The sample in question was peripheral blood, obtained 28 days after the second AZD1222 dose.

The CDR3 here is CASSLSRGNTIYF. DNA of the CDR3: TGTGCCAGCAGTTTATCTCGCGGAAACACCATATATTTT. This sequence joins TRBV27 and TRBJ1-3; D is uncertain. The germline V gene encodes CDR1 MNHEY and CDR2 SMNVEV (reference sequence). V was trimmed by 0 bases and J by 4 bases, leaving 4 bases between them. The CDR3 consists of 13 residues.